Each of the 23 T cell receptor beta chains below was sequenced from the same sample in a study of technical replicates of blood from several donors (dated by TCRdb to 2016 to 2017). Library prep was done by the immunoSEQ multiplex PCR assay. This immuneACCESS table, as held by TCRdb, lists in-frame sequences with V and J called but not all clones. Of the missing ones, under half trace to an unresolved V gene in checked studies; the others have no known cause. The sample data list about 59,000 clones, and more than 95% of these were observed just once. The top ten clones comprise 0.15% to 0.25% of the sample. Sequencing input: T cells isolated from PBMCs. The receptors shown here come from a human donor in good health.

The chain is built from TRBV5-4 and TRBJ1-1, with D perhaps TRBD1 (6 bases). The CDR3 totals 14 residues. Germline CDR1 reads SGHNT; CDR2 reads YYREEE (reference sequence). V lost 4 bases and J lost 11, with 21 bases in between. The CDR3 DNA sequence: TGTGCCAGCAGCCCCTGGGGGGGCGTTACAGCGGCTTTCTTT. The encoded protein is CASSPWGGVTAAFF.

The CDR3 spells CASSLGTVPGTGGTGELFF. The CDR3, as DNA: TGCGCCAGCAGCTTGGGGACCGTCCCTGGGACAGGGGGGACCGGGGAGCTGTTTTTT. The chain combines TRBV5-1 with TRBJ2-2; 11 positions agree with TRBD1. The CDR3 sequence is 19 residues long. Germline trimming cut 0 bases from V and 5 bases from J; bases unmatched to any gene: 12. The germline gives CDR1 SGHRS, CDR2 YFSETQ.

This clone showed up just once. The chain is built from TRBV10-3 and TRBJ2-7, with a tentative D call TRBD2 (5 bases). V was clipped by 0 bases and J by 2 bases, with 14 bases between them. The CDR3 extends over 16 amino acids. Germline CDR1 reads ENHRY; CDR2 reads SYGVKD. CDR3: CAISESRTPDPYEQYF. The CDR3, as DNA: TGTGCCATCAGTGAGTCGCGGACTCCCGATCCCTACGAGCAGTACTTC.

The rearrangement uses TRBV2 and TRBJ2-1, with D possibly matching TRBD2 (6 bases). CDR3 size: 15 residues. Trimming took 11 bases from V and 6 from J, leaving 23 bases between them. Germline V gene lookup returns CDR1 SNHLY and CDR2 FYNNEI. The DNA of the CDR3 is TGTGCCCTTAAGGCGGGCGGGGCTTCCCTCAATGAGCAGTTCTTC. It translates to CALKAGGASLNEQFF.

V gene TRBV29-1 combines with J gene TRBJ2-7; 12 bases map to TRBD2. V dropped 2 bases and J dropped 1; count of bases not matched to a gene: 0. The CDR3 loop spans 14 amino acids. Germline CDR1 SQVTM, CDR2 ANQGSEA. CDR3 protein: CSVELAGGSYEQYF. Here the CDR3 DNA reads TGCAGCGTTGAACTAGCGGGAGGGTCCTACGAGCAGTACTTC.

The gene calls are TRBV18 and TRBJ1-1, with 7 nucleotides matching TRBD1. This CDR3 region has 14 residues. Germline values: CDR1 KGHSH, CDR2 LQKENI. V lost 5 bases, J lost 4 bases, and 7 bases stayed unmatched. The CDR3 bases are TGTGCCAGCTCATTACAACAGGGGTCCACTGAAGCTTTCTTT. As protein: CASSLQQGSTEAFF.

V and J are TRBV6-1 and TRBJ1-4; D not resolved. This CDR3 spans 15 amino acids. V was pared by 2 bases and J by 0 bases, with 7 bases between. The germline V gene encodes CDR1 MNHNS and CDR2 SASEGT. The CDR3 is CASSEYRATNEKLFF. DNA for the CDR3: TGTGCCAGCAGTGAATATCGGGCAACTAATGAAAAACTGTTTTTT.

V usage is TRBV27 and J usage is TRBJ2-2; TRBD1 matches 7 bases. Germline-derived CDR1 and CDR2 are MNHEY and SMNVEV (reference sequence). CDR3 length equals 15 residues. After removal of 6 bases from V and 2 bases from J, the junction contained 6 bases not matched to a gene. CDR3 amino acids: CASSRQGLNTGELFF. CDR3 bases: TGTGCCAGCAGCCGACAGGGCCTAAACACCGGGGAGCTGTTTTTT.

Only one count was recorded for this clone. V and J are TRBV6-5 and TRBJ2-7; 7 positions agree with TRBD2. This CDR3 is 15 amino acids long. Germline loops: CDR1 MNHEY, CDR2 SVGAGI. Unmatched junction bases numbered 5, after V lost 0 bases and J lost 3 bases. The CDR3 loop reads CASSYSSGAHYEQYF. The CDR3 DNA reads TGTGCCAGCAGTTACTCGAGCGGGGCTCACTACGAGCAGTACTTC.

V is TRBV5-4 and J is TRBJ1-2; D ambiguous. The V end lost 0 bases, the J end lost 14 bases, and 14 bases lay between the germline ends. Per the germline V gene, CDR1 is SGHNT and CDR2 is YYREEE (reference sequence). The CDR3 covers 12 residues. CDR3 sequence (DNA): TGTGCCAGCAGCTTGGGGGTCGGTGTGAGGACCTTC. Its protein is CASSLGVGVRTF.

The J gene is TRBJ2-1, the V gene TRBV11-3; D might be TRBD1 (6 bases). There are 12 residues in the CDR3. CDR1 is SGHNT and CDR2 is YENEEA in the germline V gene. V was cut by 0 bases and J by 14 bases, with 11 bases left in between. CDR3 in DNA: TGTGCCAGCAGCTTAGAGTCAGGGGATAAGTTCTTC. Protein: CASSLESGDKFF.

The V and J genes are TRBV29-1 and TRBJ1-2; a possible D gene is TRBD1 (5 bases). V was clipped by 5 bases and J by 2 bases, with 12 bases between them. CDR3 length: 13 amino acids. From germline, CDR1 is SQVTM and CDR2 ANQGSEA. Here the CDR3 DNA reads TGCAGCGTTCCTGGCAGGGAAAACTATGGCTACACCTTC. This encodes CSVPGRENYGYTF.

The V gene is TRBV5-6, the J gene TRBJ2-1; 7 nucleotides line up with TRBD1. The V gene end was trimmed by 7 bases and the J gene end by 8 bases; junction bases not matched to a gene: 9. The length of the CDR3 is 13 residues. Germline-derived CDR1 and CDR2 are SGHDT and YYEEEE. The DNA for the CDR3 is TGTGCCAGCGCCAGGGGGACCCAGTATGAGCAGTTCTTC. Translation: CASARGTQYEQFF.

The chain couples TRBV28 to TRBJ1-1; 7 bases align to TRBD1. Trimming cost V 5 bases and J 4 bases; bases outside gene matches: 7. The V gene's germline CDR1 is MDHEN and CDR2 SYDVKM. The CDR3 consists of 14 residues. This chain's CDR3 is CASSPTGRPTEAFF. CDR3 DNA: TGTGCCAGCAGTCCGACAGGGCGGCCCACTGAAGCTTTCTTT.

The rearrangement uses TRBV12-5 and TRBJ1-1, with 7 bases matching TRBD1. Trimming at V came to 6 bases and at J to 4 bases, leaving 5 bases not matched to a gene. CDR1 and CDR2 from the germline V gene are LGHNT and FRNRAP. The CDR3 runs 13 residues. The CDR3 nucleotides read TGTGCTAGTGGCCCTGACAGGGCCACTGAAGCTTTCTTT. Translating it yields CASGPDRATEAFF.

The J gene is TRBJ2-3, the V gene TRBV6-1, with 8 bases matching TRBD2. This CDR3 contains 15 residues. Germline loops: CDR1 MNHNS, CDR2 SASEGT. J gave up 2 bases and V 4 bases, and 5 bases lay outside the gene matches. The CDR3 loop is CASSGTSFFTDTQYF. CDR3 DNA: TGTGCCAGCAGTGGGACTAGCTTTTTCACAGATACGCAGTATTTT.

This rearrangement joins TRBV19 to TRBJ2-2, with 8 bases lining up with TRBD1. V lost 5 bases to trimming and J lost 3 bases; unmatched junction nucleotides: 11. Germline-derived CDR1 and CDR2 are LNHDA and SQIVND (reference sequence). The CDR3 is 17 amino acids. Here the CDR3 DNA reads TGTGCCAGTAGTCCACGGTGGGCAGGGGGCGACACCGGGGAGCTGTTTTTT. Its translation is CASSPRWAGGDTGELFF.

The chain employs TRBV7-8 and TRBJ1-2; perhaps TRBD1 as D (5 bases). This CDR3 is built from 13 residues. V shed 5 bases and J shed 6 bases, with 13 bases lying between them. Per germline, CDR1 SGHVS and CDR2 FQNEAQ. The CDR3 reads CASSKREGDGYTF. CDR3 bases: TGTGCCAGCAGCAAACGAGAAGGGGATGGCTACACCTTC.

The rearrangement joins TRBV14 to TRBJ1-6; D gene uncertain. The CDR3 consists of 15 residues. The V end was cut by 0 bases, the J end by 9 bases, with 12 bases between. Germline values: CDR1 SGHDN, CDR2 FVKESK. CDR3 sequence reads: CASSQERGFGSPLHF. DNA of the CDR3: TGTGCCAGCAGCCAAGAACGGGGTTTTGGTTCACCCCTCCACTTT.

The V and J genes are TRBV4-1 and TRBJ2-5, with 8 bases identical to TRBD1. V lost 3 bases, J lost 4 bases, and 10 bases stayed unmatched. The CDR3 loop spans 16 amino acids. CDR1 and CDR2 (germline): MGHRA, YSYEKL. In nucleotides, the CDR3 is TGCGCCAGCAGCCATGACAGGGGATTTGTACGAGAGACCCAGTACTTC. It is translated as CASSHDRGFVRETQYF.

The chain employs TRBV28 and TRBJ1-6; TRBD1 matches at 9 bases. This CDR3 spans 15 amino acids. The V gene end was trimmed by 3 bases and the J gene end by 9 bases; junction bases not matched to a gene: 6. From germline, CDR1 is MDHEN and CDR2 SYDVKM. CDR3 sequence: CASSFRGTGSSPLHF. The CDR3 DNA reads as TGTGCCAGCAGTTTCCGCGGGACAGGGAGTTCACCCCTCCACTTT.

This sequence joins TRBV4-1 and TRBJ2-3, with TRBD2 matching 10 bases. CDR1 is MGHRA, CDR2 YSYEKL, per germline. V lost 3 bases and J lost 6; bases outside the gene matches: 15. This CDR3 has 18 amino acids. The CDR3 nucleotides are TGCGCCAGCAGCCACCCGATGGCTAGCGGGAGAAATCCCGATACGCAGTATTTT. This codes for CASSHPMASGRNPDTQYF.

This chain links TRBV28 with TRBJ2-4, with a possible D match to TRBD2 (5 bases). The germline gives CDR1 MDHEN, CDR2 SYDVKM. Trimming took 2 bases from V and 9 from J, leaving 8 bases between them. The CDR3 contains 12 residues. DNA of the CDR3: TGTGCCAGCAGTTTAGGAGGAGGCATTCAGTACTTC. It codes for CASSLGGGIQYF.